This is a list of T cell receptor beta chains from one sample in a study of early stage breast cancer tumors. Repertoires were generated with immunoSEQ multiplex PCR, while TCRdb's copy carries only in-frame clones and drops some. The table has tens of thousands of clones, around four fifths seen once. The source material was blood. These TCRs come from a person in their sixties with breast cancer. Each CDR3 is given with its conserved first and last residue. A D gene is named only where the DNA matches it firmly. The size of a clone is reported for some rows only, either as once, few or many, or as a class for expanded clones.

length	V	size	J	D	DNA	CDR3
17	TRBV5-1	NA	TRBJ2-1	TRBD2	TGCGCCAGCAGCTTATACGTAGCGGGGGGAATACACAATGAGCAGTTCTTC	CASSLYVAGGIHNEQFF
16	TRBV7-2	NA	TRBJ2-3	TRBD2	TGTGCCAGCAGCTCTTCTAGCGGCGTCAGCACAGATACGCAGTATTTT	CASSSSSGVSTDTQYF
13	TRBV2	NA	TRBJ1-5	TRBD1	TGTGCCAGCAAAGGGGGCGCGGCTCAGCCCCAGCATTTT	CASKGGAAQPQHF
13	TRBV7-2	NA	TRBJ2-7	NA	TGTGCCAGCAGCTTAGGCGGGTTGAGGGAGCAGTACTTC	CASSLGGLREQYF
15	TRBV5-5	NA	TRBJ2-5	NA	TGTGCCAGCAGCTTGGGAAGGGGCGGTCAAGAGACCCAGTACTTC	CASSLGRGGQETQYF
15	TRBV5-6	NA	TRBJ2-2	TRBD1	TGTGCCAGCAGCCCGATGACAGGGGGTACCGGGGAGCTGTTTTTT	CASSPMTGGTGELFF
13	TRBV6-5	NA	TRBJ2-6	NA	TGTGCCAGCAGTTACTCCGGGGGAGACGTCCTGACTTTC	CASSYSGGDVLTF
11	TRBV30	NA	TRBJ1-5	NA	TGTGCCTGGAGTGTGGGGCAGCCCCAGCATTTT	CAWSVGQPQHF
15	TRBV11-2	NA	TRBJ1-4	NA	TGTGCCAGCAGCTCAGGTGGAGGGGGGTATGAAAAACTGTTTTTT	CASSSGGGGYEKLFF
15	TRBV6-1	NA	TRBJ2-7	NA	TGTGCCAGCAGTGAATCCCGGACAGTAAGCTACGAGCAGTACTTC	CASSESRTVSYEQYF
15	TRBV4-1	NA	TRBJ2-5	TRBD2	TGCGCCAGCAGCCTCCTACTAGCGGCCCAAGAGACCCAGTACTTC	CASSLLLAAQETQYF
16	TRBV11-2	NA	TRBJ1-1	TRBD1	TGTGCCAGCAGCTTAGATCAGGGGGTTGTGGGCACTGAAGCTTTCTTT	CASSLDQGVVGTEAFF
14	TRBV5-6	NA	TRBJ2-3	NA	TGTGCCAGCAGCTTGGGGGCGAGCACAGATACGCAGTATTTT	CASSLGASTDTQYF
12	TRBV11-3	NA	TRBJ2-2	NA	TGTGCCAGCAGCCCGGGGATCGGGGAGCTGTTTTTT	CASSPGIGELFF
13	TRBV27	NA	TRBJ2-5	NA	TGTGCCAGCGGGGGGGCAGGATGGGAGACCCAGTACTTC	CASGGAGWETQYF
16	TRBV6-1	NA	TRBJ2-2	NA	TGTGCCAGCAGTGAGCCCCGCGGACATGGCCCCGGGGAGCTGTTTTTT	CASSEPRGHGPGELFF
13	TRBV11-3	NA	TRBJ2-1	NA	TGTGCCAGCAGCTTAGGGCGGGAATATGAGCAGTTCTTC	CASSLGREYEQFF
12	TRBV10-3	NA	TRBJ2-2	NA	TGTGCCATCATGAAGGGGGTCGGGGAGCTGTTTTTT	CAIMKGVGELFF
13	TRBV5-5	NA	TRBJ1-4	NA	TGTGCCAGCAGCTTGGCCGGGAAAGAAAAACTGTTTTTT	CASSLAGKEKLFF
15	TRBV5-1	few	TRBJ2-1	TRBD2	TGCGCCAGCAGCTTGCGGGTTAGCGGGAGTAATGAGCAGTTCTTC	CASSLRVSGSNEQFF
10	TRBV29-1	NA	TRBJ1-2	NA	TGCAGCGTTGGACCGGAAGGCTACACCTTC	CSVGPEGYTF
16	TRBV5-1	NA	TRBJ2-1	TRBD2	TGCGCCAGCAGCTGGGGGGCCCAGCGGGGGGACAATGAGCAGTTCTTC	CASSWGAQRGDNEQFF
17	TRBV9	NA	TRBJ2-1	NA	TGTGCCAGCAGCGTAGAAATATCGCGGACTACGAACAATGAGCAGTTCTTC	CASSVEISRTTNNEQFF
12	TRBV29-1	NA	TRBJ2-3	TRBD1	TGCAGCGTAAGGACAGGGACAGATACGCAGTATTTT	CSVRTGTDTQYF
13	TRBV7-9	NA	TRBJ1-6	NA	TGTGCCAGCAGCTTAGGACAGTTCAAACCCCTCCACTTT	CASSLGQFKPLHF
13	TRBV7-9	NA	TRBJ2-1	TRBD2	TGTGCCAGCAGCTTCGGGGGGGTAGATGAGCAGTTCTTC	CASSFGGVDEQFF
15	TRBV7-9	NA	TRBJ2-2	NA	TGTGCCAGCAGCTTAGCGGGGTTGGTCACCGGGGAGCTGTTTTTT	CASSLAGLVTGELFF
13	TRBV23-1	NA	TRBJ2-7	TRBD1	TGCGCCAGCATGCCCCAACAGGGGTACGAGCAGTACTTC	CASMPQQGYEQYF
14	TRBV9	NA	TRBJ1-6	NA	TGTGCCAGCAGCTTAGAACTGAATAATTCACCCCTCCACTTT	CASSLELNNSPLHF
13	TRBV2	NA	TRBJ2-5	TRBD2	TGTGCCAGCAGTGGGGGACTAGTGGAGACCCAGTACTTC	CASSGGLVETQYF
13	TRBV10-3	NA	TRBJ1-2	NA	TGTGCCATCAGTGAAGGCGAAGCGAGAGGCTACACCTTC	CAISEGEARGYTF
16	TRBV6-1	NA	TRBJ1-5	TRBD1	TGTGCCAGCAGTGAATACTTTGGGACAGAAAATCAGCCCCAGCATTTT	CASSEYFGTENQPQHF
16	TRBV5-1	NA	TRBJ2-2	TRBD1	TGCGCCAGCAGCTGGGGAGGACAGGGGGCCACCGGGGAGCTGTTTTTT	CASSWGGQGATGELFF
14	TRBV6-6	NA	TRBJ2-3	NA	TGTGCCAGCAGTTACAAGGACCTCACAGATACGCAGTATTTT	CASSYKDLTDTQYF
17	TRBV7-9	NA	TRBJ2-3	TRBD2	TGTGCCAGCAGTTCCCTTTTCGGCGGGGGATTCACAGATACGCAGTATTTT	CASSSLFGGGFTDTQYF
15	TRBV19	NA	TRBJ2-3	TRBD1	TGTGCCAGTAGCTCTTCCGGGACAGGGGCAGATACGCAGTATTTT	CASSSSGTGADTQYF
12	TRBV19	once	TRBJ1-2	NA	TGTGCCAGTAGTATACAGGGAAGCGGCTACACCTTC	CASSIQGSGYTF
14	TRBV7-8	NA	TRBJ2-7	TRBD1	TGTGCCAGCAGCCGTGGACAGGGCTACTACGAGCAGTACTTC	CASSRGQGYYEQYF
14	TRBV11-3	NA	TRBJ2-1	TRBD2	TGTGCCAGCAGCTCCATAGCGGGAGGCGGTGAGCAGTTCTTC	CASSSIAGGGEQFF
14	TRBV18	NA	TRBJ2-1	NA	TGTGCCAGCTCACCAAAGGGATTGATGGATGAGCAGTTCTTC	CASSPKGLMDEQFF
14	TRBV6-1	NA	TRBJ2-4	TRBD1	TGTGCCAGCAGTTTCGGACAGGGAAGAAACATTCAGTACTTC	CASSFGQGRNIQYF
14	TRBV11-1	NA	TRBJ1-1	TRBD1	TGTGCCAGCAGCTCCACGGGACAGGGGAAAGAAGCTTTCTTT	CASSSTGQGKEAFF
15	TRBV18	once	TRBJ2-1	NA	TGTGCCAGCTCACCGCCAGGGATGTCCTACAATGAGCAGTTCTTC	CASSPPGMSYNEQFF
14	TRBV28	NA	TRBJ1-4	NA	TGTGCCAGCACGCCTCGGGGCCCTAATGAAAAACTGTTTTTT	CASTPRGPNEKLFF
13	TRBV10-2	NA	TRBJ2-1	NA	TGCGCCAGCACCCAGCAGGTGGGAAATGAGCAGTTCTTC	CASTQQVGNEQFF
14	TRBV5-1	NA	TRBJ2-7	TRBD1	TGCGCCAGCAGCCCGGGACAGGGAGACTACGAGCAGTACTTC	CASSPGQGDYEQYF
13	TRBV6-5	NA	TRBJ1-5	NA	TGTGCCAGCAGTAGGGCGGAAACTCAGCCCCAGCATTTT	CASSRAETQPQHF
15	TRBV11-3	NA	TRBJ2-2	NA	TGTGCCAGCAGTGTTGGGGGATTGAACACCGGGGAGCTGTTTTTT	CASSVGGLNTGELFF